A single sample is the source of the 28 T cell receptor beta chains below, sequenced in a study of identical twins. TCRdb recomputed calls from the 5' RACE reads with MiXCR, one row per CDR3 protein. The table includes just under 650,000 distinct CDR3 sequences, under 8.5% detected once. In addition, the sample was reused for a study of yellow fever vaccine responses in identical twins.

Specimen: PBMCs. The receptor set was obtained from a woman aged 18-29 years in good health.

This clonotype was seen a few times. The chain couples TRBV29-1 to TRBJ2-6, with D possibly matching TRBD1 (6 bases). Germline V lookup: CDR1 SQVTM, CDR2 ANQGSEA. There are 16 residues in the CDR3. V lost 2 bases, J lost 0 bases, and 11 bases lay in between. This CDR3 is CSVENPDSSGANVLTF. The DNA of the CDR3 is TGCAGCGTTGAAAATCCGGACAGCTCTGGGGCCAACGTCCTGACTTTC.

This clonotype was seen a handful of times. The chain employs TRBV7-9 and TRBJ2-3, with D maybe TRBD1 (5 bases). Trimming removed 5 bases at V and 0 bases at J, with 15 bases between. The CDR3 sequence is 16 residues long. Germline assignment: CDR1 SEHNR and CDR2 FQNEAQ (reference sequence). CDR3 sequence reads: CASSGPTTASTDTQYF. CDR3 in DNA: TGTGCCAGCAGCGGACCAACGACAGCTAGCACAGATACGCAGTATTTT.

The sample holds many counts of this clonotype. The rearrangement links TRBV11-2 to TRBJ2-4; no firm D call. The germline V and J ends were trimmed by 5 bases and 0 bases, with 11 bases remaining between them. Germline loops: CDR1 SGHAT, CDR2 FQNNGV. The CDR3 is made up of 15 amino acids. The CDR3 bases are TGTGCCAGCAGCCCCGTCATAATAGCCAAAAACATTCAGTACTTC. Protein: CASSPVIIAKNIQYF.

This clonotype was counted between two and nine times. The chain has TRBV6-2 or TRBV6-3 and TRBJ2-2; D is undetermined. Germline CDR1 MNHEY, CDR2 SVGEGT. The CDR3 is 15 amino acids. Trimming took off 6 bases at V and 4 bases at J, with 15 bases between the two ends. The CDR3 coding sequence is TGTGCCAGCAGATCTCCCTCAAGAGGCACCGGGGAGCTGTTTTTT. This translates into CASRSPSRGTGELFF.

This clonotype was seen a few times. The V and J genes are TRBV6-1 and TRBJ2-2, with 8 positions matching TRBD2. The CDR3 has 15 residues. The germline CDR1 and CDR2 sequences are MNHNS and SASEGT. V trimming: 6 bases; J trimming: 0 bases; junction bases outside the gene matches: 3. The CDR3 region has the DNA TGTGCCAGCAGATCGGGGGGGCCGAACACCGGGGAGCTGTTTTTT. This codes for CASRSGGPNTGELFF.

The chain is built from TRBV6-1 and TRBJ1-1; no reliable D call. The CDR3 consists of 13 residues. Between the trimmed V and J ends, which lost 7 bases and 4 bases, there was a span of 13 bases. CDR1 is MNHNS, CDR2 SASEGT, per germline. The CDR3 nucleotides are TGTGCCAGCAAGGTACAGCTGAGCACTGAAGCTTTCTTT. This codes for CASKVQLSTEAFF.

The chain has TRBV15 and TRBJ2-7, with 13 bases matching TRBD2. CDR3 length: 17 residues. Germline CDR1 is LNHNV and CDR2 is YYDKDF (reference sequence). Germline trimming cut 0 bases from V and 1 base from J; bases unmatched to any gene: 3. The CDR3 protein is CATSRDILAGGSYEQYF. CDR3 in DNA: TGTGCCACCAGCAGAGATATACTAGCGGGAGGGTCCTACGAGCAGTACTTC.

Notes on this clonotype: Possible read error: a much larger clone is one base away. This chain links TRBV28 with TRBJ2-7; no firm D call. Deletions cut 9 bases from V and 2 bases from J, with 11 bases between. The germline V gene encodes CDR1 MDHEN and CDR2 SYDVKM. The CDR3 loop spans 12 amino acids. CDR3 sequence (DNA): TGTGCCAGACGACTCGAACCCTACGAGCAGTACTTC. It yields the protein CARRLEPYEQYF.

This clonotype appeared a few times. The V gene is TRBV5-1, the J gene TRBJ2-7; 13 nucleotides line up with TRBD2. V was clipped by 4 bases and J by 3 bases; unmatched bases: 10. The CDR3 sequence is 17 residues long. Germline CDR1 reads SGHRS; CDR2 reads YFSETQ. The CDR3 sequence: CASSPGLAGIISYEQYF. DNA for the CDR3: TGCGCCAGCAGCCCGGGACTAGCGGGAATCATCAGCTACGAGCAGTACTTC.

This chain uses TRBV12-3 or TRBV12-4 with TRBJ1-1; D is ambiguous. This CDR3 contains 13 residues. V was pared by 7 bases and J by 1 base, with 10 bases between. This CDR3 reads CASIKTANTEAFF. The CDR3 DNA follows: TGTGCCAGCATTAAGACGGCGAACACTGAAGCTTTCTTT.

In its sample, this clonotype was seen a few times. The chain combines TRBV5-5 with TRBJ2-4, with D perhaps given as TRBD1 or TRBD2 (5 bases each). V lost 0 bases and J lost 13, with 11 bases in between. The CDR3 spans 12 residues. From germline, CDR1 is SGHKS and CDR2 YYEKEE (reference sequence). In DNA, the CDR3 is TGTGCCAGCAGCTTGGGGGGGAATGGACAGTACTTC. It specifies CASSLGGNGQYF.

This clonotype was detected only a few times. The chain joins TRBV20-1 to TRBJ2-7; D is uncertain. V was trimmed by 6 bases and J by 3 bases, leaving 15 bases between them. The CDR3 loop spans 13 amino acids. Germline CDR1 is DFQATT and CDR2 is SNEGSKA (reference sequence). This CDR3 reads CSAHRFTDYEQYF. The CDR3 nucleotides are TGCAGTGCCCACCGATTTACCGACTACGAGCAGTACTTC.

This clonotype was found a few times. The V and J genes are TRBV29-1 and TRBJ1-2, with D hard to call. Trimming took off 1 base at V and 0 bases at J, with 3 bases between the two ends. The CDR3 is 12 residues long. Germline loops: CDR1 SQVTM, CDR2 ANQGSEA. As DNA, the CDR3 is TGCAGCGTTGAAGGGTCTAACTATGGCTACACCTTC. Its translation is CSVEGSNYGYTF.

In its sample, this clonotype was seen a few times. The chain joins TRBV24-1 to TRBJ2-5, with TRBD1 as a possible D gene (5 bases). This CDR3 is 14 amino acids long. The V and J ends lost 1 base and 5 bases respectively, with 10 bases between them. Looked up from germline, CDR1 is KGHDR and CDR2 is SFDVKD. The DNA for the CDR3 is TGTGCCACCAGTGATTTCGCAGGGCGGGAGACCCAGTACTTC. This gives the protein CATSDFAGRETQYF.

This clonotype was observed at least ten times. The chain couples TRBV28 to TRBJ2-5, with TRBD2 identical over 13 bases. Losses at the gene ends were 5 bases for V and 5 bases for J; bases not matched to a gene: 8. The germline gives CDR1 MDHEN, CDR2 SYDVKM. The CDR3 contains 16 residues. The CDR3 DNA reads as TGTGCCAGCAGTGCGGGACTAGCGGGATCCGCGGAGACCCAGTACTTC. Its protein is CASSAGLAGSAETQYF.

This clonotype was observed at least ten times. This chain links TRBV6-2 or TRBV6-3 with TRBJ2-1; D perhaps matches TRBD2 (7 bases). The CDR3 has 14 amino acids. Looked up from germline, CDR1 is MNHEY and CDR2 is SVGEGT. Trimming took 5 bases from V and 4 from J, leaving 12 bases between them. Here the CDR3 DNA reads TGTGCCAGCAGTCGGGGGGCAGCGTACAATGAGCAGTTCTTC. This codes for CASSRGAAYNEQFF.

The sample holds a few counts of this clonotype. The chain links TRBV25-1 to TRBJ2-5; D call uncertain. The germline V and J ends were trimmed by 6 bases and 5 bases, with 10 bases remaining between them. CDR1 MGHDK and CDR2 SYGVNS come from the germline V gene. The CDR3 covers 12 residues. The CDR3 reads CASRDFGETQYF. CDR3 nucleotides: TGTGCCAGCAGGGATTTTGGGGAGACCCAGTACTTC. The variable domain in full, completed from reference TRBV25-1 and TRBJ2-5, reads EADIYQTPRYLVIGTGKKITLECSQTMGHDKMYWYQQDPGMELHLIHYSYGVNSTEKGDLSSESTVSRIRTEHFPLTLESARPSHTSQYLCASRDFGETQYFGPGTRLLVL.

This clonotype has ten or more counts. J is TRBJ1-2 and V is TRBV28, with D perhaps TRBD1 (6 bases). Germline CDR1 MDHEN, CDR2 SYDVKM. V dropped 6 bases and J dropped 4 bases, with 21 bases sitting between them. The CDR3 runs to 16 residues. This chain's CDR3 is CASRTRRGPIVYGYTF. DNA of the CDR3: TGTGCCAGCAGGACCCGCAGGGGTCCCATAGTCTATGGCTACACCTTC.

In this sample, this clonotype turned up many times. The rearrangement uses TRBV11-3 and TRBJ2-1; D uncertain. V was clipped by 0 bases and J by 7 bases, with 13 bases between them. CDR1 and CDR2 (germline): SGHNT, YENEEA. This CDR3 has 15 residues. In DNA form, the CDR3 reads TGTGCCAGCAGCTTAGACACTCTTCCGATGAATGAGCAGTTCTTC. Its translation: CASSLDTLPMNEQFF.

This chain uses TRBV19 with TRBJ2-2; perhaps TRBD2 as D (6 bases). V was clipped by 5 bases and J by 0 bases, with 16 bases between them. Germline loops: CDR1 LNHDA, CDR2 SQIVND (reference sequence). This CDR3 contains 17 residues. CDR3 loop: CASSAGLLKPNTGELFF. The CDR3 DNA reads TGTGCCAGTAGTGCGGGACTCTTAAAACCGAACACCGGGGAGCTGTTTTTT.

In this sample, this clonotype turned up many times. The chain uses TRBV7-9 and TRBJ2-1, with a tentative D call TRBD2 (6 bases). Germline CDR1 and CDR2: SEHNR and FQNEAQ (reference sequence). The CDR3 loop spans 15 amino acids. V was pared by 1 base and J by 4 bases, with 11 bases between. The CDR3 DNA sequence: TGTGCCAGCAGCTTAGTGGCGGGAAGATACAATGAGCAGTTCTTC. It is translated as CASSLVAGRYNEQFF.

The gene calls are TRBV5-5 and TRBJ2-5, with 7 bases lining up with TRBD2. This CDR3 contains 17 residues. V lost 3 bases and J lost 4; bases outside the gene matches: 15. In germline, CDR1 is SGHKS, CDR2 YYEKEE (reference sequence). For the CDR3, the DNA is TGTGCCAGCAGCTCCCCCTTGGATCGCGGGGGACGAGAGACCCAGTACTTC. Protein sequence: CASSSPLDRGGRETQYF. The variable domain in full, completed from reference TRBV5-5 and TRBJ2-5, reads DAGVTQSPTHLIKTRGQQVTLRCSPISGHKSVSWYQQVLGQGPQFIFQYYEKEERGRGNFPDRFSARQFPNYSSELNVNALLLGDSALYLCASSSPLDRGGRETQYFGPGTRLLVL.

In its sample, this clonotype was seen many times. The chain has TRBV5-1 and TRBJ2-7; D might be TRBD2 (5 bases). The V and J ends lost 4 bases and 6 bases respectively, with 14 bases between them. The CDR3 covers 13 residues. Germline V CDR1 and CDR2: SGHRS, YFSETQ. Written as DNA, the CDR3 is TGCGCCAGCAGCCGAAGACCCGAGGGCGAGCAGTACTTC. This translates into CASSRRPEGEQYF. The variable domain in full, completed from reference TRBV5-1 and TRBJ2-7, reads KAGVTQTPRYLIKTRGQQVTLSCSPISGHRSVSWYQQTPGQGLQFLFEYFSETQRNKGNFPGRFSGRQFSNSRSEMNVSTLELGDSALYLCASSRRPEGEQYFGPGTRLTVT.

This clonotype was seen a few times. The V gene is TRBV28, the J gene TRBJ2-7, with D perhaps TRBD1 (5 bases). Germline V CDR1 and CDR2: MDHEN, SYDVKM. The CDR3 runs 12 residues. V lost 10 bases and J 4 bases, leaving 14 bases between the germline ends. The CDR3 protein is CAIQGSTYEQYF. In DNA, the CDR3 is TGTGCCATCCAGGGTAGTACATACGAGCAGTACTTC.

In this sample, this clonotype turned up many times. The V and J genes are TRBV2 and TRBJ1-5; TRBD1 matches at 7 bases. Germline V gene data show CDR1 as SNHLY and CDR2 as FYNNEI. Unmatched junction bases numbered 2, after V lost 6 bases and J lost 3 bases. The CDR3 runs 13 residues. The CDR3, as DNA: TGTGCCAGCAGGGGACAGATCAATCAGCCCCAGCATTTT. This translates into CASRGQINQPQHF.

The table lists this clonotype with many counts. CDR3 nucleotide sequence: TGTGCCAGCAGCTTTAGCAGGAATGAGCAGTTCTTC. Residues: CASSFSRNEQFF. The chain uses TRBV5-6 and TRBJ2-1; no clear D. The ends were cut back, 2 bases at V and 7 bases at J, with 7 bases in the middle. This CDR3 has 12 amino acids. Germline loops: CDR1 SGHDT, CDR2 YYEEEE.

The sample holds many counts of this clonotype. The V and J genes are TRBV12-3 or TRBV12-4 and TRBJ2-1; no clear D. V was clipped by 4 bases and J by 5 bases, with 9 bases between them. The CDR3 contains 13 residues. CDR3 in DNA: TGTGCCAGCAGTTCTAACTTTCACAATGAGCAGTTCTTC. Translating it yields CASSSNFHNEQFF.

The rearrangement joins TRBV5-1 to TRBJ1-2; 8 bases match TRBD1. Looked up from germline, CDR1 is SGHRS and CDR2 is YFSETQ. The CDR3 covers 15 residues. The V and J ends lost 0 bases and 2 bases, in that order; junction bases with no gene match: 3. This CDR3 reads CASSLVAGGNYGYTF. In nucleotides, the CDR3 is TGCGCCAGCAGCTTGGTCGCAGGGGGCAACTATGGCTACACCTTC.